This T cell receptor (beta chain) was identified in a study of blood T cell repertoires in COVID-19. At the level of the study: COVID-19 samples collected from the United States, Italy and Spain covered acute and convalescent phases. PBMCs, B-cell-depleted T cells, or T cells provided the cDNA or gDNA that made up the material.

How the authors handled the data: Using reference gene primer amplification, nucleated cell counts were estimated. Using immunoSEQ multiplex PCR, the repertoire was profiled, and TCRdb retains in-frame clones only, with some absent. The V and J calls and the clone size are those of that table, but D and trimming were determined from the DNA. This table holds about 75,000 clones, more than 65% found once. V shed 2 bases and J shed 6 bases, with 16 bases lying between them. Germline CDR1 LGHDT, CDR2 YNNKEL (reference sequence). The CDR3 runs 15 residues. V is TRBV3-1 (or the pseudogene TRBV3-2) and J is TRBJ1-1; D gene uncertain. This clonotype originated in a woman aged 45 to 65 with acute or convalescent COVID-19. Sequencing input: peripheral blood. This chain's CDR3 is CASSQSNLRAAEAFF. The CDR3 DNA sequence: TGTGCCAGCAGCCAATCCAACCTGCGAGCGGCTGAAGCTTTCTTT.